This TCR beta chain is drawn from a study of glioma-infiltrating T cells. The sample holds many counts of this clonotype. As yet, its antigen is unknown. Amplification of TCR alpha and beta CDR3 regions from RNA used iRepertoire nested multiplex PCR. TCRdb fed the multiplex PCR reads into MiXCR, producing one record per CDR3 protein. The sample yields approximately 120,000 distinct CDR3 sequences, 25% to 30% seen once. Study-level points and caveats: Tissue-blood divergence was below expectation in non-neoplastic patients, above in gliomas.

The CDR3 runs 14 residues. V trimming: 6 bases; J trimming: 6 bases; junction bases outside the gene matches: 10. CDR1 is SNHLY and CDR2 is FYNNEI in the germline V gene. The V gene is TRBV2, the J gene TRBJ1-2; 7 bases fit TRBD1. Sequencing was performed on glioma tissue, nonneoplastic brain tissue, or PBMCs (not recorded which). This receptor was obtained from a human donor with low-grade glioma or glioblastoma, undergoing nonglioma brain surgery, or in good health (not recorded which). The CDR3: CASRGDRVGNGYTF. The DNA of the CDR3 is TGTGCCAGCAGGGGCGACAGGGTGGGAAATGGCTACACCTTC.